The 3 T cell receptor beta chains below were found in one sample sequenced in a study of blood T cell dynamics during melanoma immunotherapy. Stated time point: pre-treatment baseline. Clones were read by immunoSEQ multiplex PCR, and TCRdb kept only the in-frame ones, dropping some. The sample has roughly 14,000 clones, about nine tenths seen once. The specimen was blood, collected from a patient treated with checkpoint blockade. The receptors here all came from a human donor with melanoma.

The V and J genes are TRBV5-8 and TRBJ1-5; maybe TRBD1 (5 bases). The CDR3 spans 16 residues. V gave up 4 bases and J gave up 0 bases, with 14 bases separating them. Per germline, CDR1 SGHTS and CDR2 YDEGEE. In DNA, the CDR3 is TGTGCCAGCAGCAGGACCGGGGCCGCTAGCAATCAGCCCCAGCATTTT. It translates to CASSRTGAASNQPQHF.

This clone was observed a single time. V and J are TRBV6-1 and TRBJ1-6; no clear D gene. Germline-derived CDR1 and CDR2 are MNHNS and SASEGT. Trimming removed 6 bases at V and 6 bases at J, with 6 bases between. This CDR3 comprises 12 residues. The CDR3 loop is CASRAGNSPLHF. For the CDR3, the DNA is TGTGCCAGCAGGGCGGGTAATTCACCCCTCCACTTT.

J is TRBJ1-6 and V is TRBV27; D might be TRBD1 (6 bases). The CDR3 sequence is 16 residues long. Germline lookup yields CDR1 MNHEY and CDR2 SMNVEV (reference sequence). With 6 bases removed from V and 7 bases from J, the gap between germline ends came to 19 bases. CDR3 coding DNA: TGTGCCAGCAGCTCCCAACCGGGTGGGACAAATTCACCCCTCCACTTT. Translated, it gives CASSSQPGGTNSPLHF.